This T cell receptor beta chain was identified in a study of control samples from healthy donors and cancer patients. Between the trimmed V and J ends, which lost 8 bases and 8 bases, there was a span of 12 bases. Germline CDR1 is MNHEY and CDR2 is SVGAGI. The CDR3 runs to 11 residues. The assay was immunoSEQ multiplex PCR, and TCRdb's table has in-frame clones only and misses some. The table records 150,000 to 160,000 clones, around 96% of them present only once. The TCR originated in a man in his forties or fifties in good health. The chain recombines TRBV6-5 with TRBJ1-2; a possible D gene is TRBD1 (5 bases). Sequencing input: blood. Here the CDR3 reads CASLSGGGYTF. CDR3 sequence (DNA): TGTGCCAGCCTTTCCGGGGGGGGCTACACCTTC.